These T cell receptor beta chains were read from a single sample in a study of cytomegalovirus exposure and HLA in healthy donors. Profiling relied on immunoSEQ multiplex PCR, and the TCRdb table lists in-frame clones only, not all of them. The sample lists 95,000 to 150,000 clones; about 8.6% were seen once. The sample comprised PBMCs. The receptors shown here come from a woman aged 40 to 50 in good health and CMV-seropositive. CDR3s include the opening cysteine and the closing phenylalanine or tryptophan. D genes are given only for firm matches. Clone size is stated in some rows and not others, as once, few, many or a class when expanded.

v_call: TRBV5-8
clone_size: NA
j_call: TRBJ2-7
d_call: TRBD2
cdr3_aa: CASSLEVAGSYEQYF
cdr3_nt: TGTGCCAGCAGCTTGGAGGTAGCGGGGTCCTACGAGCAGTACTTC

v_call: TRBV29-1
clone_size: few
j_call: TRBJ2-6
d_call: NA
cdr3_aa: CSVESYRDGTVSGANVLTF
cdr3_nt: TGCAGCGTGGAATCTTACAGGGACGGCACCGTCTCTGGGGCCAACGTCCTGACTTTC

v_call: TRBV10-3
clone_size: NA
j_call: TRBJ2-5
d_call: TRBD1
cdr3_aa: CAISESGQGQETQYF
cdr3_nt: TGTGCCATCAGTGAGTCTGGACAGGGGCAAGAGACCCAGTACTTC

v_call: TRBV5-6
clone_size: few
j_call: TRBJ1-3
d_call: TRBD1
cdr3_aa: CASSYPGQGAGNTIYF
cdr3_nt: TGTGCCAGCAGCTATCCGGGACAGGGGGCTGGAAACACCATATATTTT

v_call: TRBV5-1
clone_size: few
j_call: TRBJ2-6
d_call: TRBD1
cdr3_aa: CASSLTGAGANVLTF
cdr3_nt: TGCGCCAGCAGCCTGACAGGGGCTGGGGCCAACGTCCTGACTTTC

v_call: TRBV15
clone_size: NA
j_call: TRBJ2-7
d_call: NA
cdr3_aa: CATSNRPGAYEQYF
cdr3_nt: TGTGCCACCAGTAACCGACCAGGGGCCTACGAGCAGTACTTC

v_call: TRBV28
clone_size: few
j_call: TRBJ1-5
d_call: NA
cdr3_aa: CASSSRSWQPQHF
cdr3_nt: TGTGCCAGCAGTTCCAGAAGTTGGCAGCCCCAGCATTTT

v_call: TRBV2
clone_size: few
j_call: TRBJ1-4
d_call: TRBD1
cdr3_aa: CASITDRANEKLFF
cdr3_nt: TGTGCCAGCATTACGGACAGGGCGAATGAAAAACTGTTTTTT

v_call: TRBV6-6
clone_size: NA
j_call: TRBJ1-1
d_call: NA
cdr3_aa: CASSYSEGRNTEAFF
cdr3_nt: TGTGCCAGCAGTTACTCGGAGGGGCGAAACACTGAAGCTTTCTTT

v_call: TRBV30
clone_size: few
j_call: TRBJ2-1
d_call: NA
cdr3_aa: CACIRVSGGYSYNEQFF
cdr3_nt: TGTGCCTGTATCAGGGTTAGTGGGGGGTACTCCTACAATGAGCAGTTCTTC

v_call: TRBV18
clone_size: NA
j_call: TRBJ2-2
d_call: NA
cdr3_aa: CASSPPARPSGELFF
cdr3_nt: TGTGCCAGCTCACCACCGGCCAGGCCCTCCGGGGAGCTGTTTTTT

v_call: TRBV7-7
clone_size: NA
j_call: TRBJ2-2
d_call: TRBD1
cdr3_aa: CASSPRTGDTGELFF
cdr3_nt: TGTGCCAGCAGCCCGAGGACAGGGGACACCGGGGAGCTGTTTTTT

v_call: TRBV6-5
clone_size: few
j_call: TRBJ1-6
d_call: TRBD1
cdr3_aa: CASSPPNRGNSPLHF
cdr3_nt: TGTGCCAGCAGTCCCCCCAACAGGGGTAATTCACCCCTCCACTTT

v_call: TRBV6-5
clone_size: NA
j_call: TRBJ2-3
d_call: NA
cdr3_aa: CASSYPGDADTQYF
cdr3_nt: TGTGCCAGCAGTTACCCAGGGGATGCAGATACGCAGTATTTT

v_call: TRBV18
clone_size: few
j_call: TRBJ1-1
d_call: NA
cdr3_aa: CASSLLAGKGKAEAFF
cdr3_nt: TGTGCCAGCTCACTCCTCGCGGGGAAGGGTAAAGCTGAAGCTTTCTTT

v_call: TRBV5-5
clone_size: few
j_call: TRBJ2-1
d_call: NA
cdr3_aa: CASSSLAENNEQFF
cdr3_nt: TGTGCCAGCAGCTCCCTGGCCGAAAACAATGAGCAGTTCTTC

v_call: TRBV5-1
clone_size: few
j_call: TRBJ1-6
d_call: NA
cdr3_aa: CASPLDRAGNSPLHF
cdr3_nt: TGCGCCAGCCCCCTCGACCGAGCCGGGAATTCACCCCTCCACTTT

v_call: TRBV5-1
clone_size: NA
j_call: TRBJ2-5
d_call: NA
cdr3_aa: CASSLVPGRIETQYF
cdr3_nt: TGCGCCAGCAGCTTGGTTCCGGGGAGGATAGAGACCCAGTACTTC

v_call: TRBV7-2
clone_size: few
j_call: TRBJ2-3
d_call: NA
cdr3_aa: CASSLDGDTTDTQYF
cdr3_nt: TGTGCCAGCAGCTTAGACGGGGACACCACAGATACGCAGTATTTT

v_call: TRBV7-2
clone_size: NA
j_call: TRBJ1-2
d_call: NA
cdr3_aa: CASSLKGSGAAPYGYTF
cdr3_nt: TGTGCCAGCAGCTTAAAAGGGTCAGGGGCCGCACCATATGGCTACACCTTC

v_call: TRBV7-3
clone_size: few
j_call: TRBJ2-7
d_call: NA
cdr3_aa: CASSLYGRDIDEQYF
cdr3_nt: TGTGCCAGCAGCTTATACGGCAGGGATATTGACGAGCAGTACTTC

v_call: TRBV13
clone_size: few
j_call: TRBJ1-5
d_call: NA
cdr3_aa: CASSFRGTEAQHF
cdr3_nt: TGTGCCAGCAGCTTCCGGGGGACGGAAGCCCAGCATTTT

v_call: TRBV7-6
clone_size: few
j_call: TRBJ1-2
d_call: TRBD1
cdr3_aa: CASSPLHSDRGVGGYTF
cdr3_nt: TGTGCCAGCAGCCCATTACACTCGGACAGGGGGGTGGGTGGCTACACCTTC

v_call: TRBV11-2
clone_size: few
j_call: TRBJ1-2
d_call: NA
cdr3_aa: CASSLSGSGVSNYGYTF
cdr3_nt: TGTGCCAGCAGCTTATCGGGTTCAGGGGTTTCTAACTATGGCTACACCTTC

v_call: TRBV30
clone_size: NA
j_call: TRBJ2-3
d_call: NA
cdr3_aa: CAWAFLADLTDTQYF
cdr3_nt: TGTGCCTGGGCTTTCCTAGCAGACCTCACAGATACGCAGTATTTT

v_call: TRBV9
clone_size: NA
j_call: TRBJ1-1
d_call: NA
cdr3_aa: CASSIRGDGMNTEAFF
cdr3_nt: TGTGCCAGCAGCATTCGGGGGGATGGAATGAACACTGAAGCTTTCTTT

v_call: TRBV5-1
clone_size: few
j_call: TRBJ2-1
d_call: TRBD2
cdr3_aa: CASSLRTSGGNEQFF
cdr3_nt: TGCGCCAGCAGCCTTCGGACTAGCGGGGGCAATGAGCAGTTCTTC

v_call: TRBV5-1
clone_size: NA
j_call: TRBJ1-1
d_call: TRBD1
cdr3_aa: CASSHPPGTGGVRGTEAFF
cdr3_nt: TGCGCCAGCAGCCATCCCCCCGGGACAGGGGGCGTCAGAGGGACTGAAGCTTTCTTT

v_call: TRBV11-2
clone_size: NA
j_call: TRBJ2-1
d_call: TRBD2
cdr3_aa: CASSPLSGAGSEQFF
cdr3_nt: TGTGCCAGCAGCCCCCTAAGCGGGGCTGGGAGTGAGCAGTTCTTC

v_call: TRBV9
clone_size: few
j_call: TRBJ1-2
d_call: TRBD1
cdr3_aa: CASSRRQGKDYGYTF
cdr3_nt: TGTGCCAGCAGTCGTAGACAGGGGAAGGACTATGGCTACACCTTC

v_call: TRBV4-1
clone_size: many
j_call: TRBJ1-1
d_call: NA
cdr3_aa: CASSQAYTEAFF
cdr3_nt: TGCGCCAGCAGCCAAGCGTACACTGAAGCTTTCTTT

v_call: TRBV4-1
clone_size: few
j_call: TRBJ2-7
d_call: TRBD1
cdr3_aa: CASSQDRGQGYEQYF
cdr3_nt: TGCGCCAGCAGCCAAGATCGGGGACAGGGGTACGAGCAGTACTTC

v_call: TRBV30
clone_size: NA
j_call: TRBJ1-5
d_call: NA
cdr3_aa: CAWSVHGGWQPQHF
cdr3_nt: TGTGCCTGGAGTGTACATGGGGGCTGGCAGCCCCAGCATTTT

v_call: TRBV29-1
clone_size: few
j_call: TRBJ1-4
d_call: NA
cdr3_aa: CSVESGEKLFF
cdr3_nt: TGCAGCGTTGAGTCGGGTGAAAAACTGTTTTTT

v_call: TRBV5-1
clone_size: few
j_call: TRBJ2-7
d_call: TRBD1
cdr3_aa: CASSPLTGGSSYEQYF
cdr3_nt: TGCGCCAGCAGCCCATTGACAGGGGGGAGCTCCTACGAGCAGTACTTC

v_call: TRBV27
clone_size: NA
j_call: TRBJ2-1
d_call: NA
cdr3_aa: CASSLSQGSYNEQFF
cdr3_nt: TGTGCCAGCAGTTTATCACAGGGCTCCTACAATGAGCAGTTCTTC

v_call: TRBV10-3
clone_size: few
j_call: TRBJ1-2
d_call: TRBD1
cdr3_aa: CAIWTGGLYGYTF
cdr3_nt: TGTGCCATCTGGACAGGGGGCTTGTATGGCTACACCTTC

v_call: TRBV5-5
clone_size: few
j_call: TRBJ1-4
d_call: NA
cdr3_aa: CASSYSTATEKLFF
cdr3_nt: TGTGCCAGCAGTTATTCGACAGCCACTGAAAAACTGTTTTTT

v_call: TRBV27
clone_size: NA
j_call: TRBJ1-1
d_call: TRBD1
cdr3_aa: CASSPRTGARTEAFF
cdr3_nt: TGTGCCAGCAGTCCGCGGACAGGGGCGAGGACTGAAGCTTTCTTT

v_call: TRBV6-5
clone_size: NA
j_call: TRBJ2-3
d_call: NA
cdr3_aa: CASSTLRAGTQYF
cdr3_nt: TGTGCCAGCAGTACCCTGAGGGCGGGTACGCAGTATTTT

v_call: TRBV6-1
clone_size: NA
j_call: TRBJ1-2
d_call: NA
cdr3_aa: CASSENRRGLGYTF
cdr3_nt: TGTGCCAGCAGTGAGAATCGGCGGGGTCTTGGCTACACCTTC

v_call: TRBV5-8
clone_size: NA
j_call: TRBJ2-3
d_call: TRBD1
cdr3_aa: CASSAPGQGAGDTQYF
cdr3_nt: TGTGCCAGCAGCGCACCGGGACAGGGGGCTGGGGATACGCAGTATTTT

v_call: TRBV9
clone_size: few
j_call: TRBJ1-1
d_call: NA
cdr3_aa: CASSVDPGSEAFF
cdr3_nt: TGTGCCAGCAGCGTAGACCCGGGATCAGAAGCTTTCTTT

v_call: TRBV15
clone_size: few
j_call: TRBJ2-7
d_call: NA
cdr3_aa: CATSRDSTGSGEQYF
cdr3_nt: TGTGCCACCAGCAGAGATAGTACAGGGAGTGGCGAGCAGTACTTC

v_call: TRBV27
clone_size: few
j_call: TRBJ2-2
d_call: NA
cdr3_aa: CASSLYSTGTGELFF
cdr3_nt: TGTGCCAGCAGTTTATACTCCACGGGCACCGGGGAGCTGTTTTTT

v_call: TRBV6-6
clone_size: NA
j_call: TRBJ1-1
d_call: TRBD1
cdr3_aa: CASSYDRGNTEAFF
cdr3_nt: TGTGCCAGCAGTTACGACAGGGGGAACACTGAAGCTTTCTTT

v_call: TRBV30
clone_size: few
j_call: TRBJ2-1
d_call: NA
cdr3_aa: CAWSVVRGGNEQFF
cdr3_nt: TGTGCCTGGAGTGTAGTAAGGGGGGGAAATGAGCAGTTCTTC

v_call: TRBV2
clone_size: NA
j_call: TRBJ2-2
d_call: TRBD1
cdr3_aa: CASRKLTGGDTGELFF
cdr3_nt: TGTGCCAGCAGGAAACTGACAGGGGGGGACACCGGGGAGCTGTTTTTT

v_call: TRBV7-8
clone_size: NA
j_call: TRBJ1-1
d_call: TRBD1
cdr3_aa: CASSPDRVAEAFF
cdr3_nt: TGTGCCAGCAGCCCCGACAGGGTGGCTGAAGCTTTCTTT

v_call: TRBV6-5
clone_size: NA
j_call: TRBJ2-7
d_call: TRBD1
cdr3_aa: CASRSDRGYEQYF
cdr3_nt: TGTGCCAGCAGATCCGACAGGGGCTACGAGCAGTACTTC

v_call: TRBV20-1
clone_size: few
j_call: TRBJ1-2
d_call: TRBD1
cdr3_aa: CSASRGPGYTF
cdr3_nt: TGCAGTGCTAGTAGGGGGCCAGGCTACACCTTC

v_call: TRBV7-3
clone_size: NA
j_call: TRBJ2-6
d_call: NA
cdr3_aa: CASSLQSTIRGANVLTF
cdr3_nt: TGTGCCAGCAGTCTTCAGAGCACTATACGTGGGGCCAACGTCCTGACTTTC

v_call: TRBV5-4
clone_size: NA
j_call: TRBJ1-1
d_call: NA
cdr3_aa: CASSLKGVPEAFF
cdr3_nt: TGTGCCAGCAGCTTGAAGGGAGTTCCCGAAGCTTTCTTT

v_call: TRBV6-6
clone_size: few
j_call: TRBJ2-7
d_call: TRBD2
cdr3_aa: CASRGGENLYEQYF
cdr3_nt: TGTGCCTCTAGGGGAGGGGAAAACCTCTACGAGCAGTACTTC

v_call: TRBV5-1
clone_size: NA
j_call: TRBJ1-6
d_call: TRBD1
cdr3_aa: CASSFRDRVDNSPLHF
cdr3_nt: TGCGCCAGCAGCTTCCGGGACAGGGTGGATAATTCACCCCTCCACTTT

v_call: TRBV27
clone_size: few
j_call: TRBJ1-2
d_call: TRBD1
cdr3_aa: CASSLSGTAFFYGYTF
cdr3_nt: TGTGCCAGCAGTCTCTCCGGGACAGCATTTTTCTATGGCTACACCTTC

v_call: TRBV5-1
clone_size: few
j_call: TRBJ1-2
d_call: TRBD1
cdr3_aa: CASSPGQGIYGYTF
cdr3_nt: TGCGCCAGCAGCCCGGGACAGGGAATCTATGGCTACACCTTC

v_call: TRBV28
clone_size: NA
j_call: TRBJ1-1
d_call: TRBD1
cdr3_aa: CASSSRQGTKTDEAFF
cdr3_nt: TGTGCCAGCAGTTCGAGACAGGGGACCAAGACCGATGAAGCTTTCTTT

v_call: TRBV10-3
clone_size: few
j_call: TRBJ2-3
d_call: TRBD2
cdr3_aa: CAISASSGGPGDTQYF
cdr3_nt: TGTGCCATCAGTGCTTCTAGCGGGGGGCCCGGGGATACGCAGTATTTT